One TCR beta chain is described in this entry. The method was immunoSEQ multiplex PCR; TCRdb's version includes in-frame clones alone and lacks a portion of them. The sample holds some 120,000 clones; about 90% are singletons and the top ten take about 3.6%. This specimen belongs to a study of blood T cell repertoires in COVID-19. Overall study context: T cells, B-cell-depleted T cells, or PBMCs provided the cDNA or gDNA that served as material.

Sequencing was performed on peripheral blood. The clonotype comes from a woman in her fifties or sixties with acute or convalescent COVID-19.

This CDR3 reads CASSFGGQAGGNTIYF. Here the CDR3 DNA reads TGTGCCAGCAGTTTCGGGGGACAGGCGGGTGGAAACACCATATATTTT. This chain connects TRBV28 to TRBJ1-3; 8 bases map to TRBD1. CDR3 length: 16 residues. Germline CDR1 and CDR2: MDHEN and SYDVKM. The V segment lost 3 bases and the J segment 3 bases; nucleotides outside the gene matches: 7.